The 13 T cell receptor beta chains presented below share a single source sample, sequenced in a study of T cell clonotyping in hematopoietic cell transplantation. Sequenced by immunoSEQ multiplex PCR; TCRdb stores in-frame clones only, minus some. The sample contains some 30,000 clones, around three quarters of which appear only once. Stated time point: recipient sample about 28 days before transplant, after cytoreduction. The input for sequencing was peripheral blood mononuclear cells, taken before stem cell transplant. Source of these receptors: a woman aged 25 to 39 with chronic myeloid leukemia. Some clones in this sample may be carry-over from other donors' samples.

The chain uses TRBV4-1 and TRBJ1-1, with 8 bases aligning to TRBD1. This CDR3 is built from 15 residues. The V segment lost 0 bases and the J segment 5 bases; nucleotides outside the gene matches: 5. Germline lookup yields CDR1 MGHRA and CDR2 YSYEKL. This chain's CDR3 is CASSQDRGLVTEAFF. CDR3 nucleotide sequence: TGCGCCAGCAGCCAAGACAGGGGGCTGGTGACTGAAGCTTTCTTT.

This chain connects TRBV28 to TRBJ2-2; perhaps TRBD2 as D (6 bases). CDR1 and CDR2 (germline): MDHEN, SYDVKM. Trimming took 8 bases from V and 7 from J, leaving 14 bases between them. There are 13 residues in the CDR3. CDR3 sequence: CASYGLRGGELFF. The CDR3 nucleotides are TGTGCCAGCTATGGACTACGCGGCGGGGAGCTGTTTTTT.

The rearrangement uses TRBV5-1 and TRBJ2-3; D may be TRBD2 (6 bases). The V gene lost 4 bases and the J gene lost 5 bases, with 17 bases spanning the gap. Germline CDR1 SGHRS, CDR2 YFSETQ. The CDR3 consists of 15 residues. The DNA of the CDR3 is TGCGCCAGCAGCCTTCTCGGGCGGGGCGAAGATACGCAGTATTTT. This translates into CASSLLGRGEDTQYF.

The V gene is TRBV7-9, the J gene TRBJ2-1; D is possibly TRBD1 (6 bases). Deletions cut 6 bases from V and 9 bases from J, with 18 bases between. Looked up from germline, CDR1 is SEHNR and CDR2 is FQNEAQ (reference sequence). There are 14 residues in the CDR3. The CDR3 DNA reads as TGTGCCAGCAGGGGTTGGGCCAGGGGTACTGAGCAGTTCTTC. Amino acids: CASRGWARGTEQFF.

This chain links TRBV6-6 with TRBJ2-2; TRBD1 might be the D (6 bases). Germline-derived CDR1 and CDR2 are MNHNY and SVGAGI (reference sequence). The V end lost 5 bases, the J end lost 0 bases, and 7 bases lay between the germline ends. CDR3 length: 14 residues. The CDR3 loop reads CASSRQANTGELFF. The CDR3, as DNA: TGTGCCAGCAGTAGACAGGCGAACACCGGGGAGCTGTTTTTT.

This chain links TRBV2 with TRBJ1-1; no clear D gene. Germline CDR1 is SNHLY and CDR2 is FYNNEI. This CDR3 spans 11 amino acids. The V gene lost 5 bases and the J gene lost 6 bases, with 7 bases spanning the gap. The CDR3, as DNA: TGTGCCAGCAGTCTGGCCGCTGAAGCTTTCTTT. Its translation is CASSLAAEAFF.

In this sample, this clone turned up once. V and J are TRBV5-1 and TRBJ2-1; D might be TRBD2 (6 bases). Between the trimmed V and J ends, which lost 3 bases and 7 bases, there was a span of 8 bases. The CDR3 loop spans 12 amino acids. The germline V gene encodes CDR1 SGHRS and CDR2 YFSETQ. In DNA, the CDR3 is TGCGCCAGCAGCTCCGCGGGGAATGAGCAGTTCTTC. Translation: CASSSAGNEQFF. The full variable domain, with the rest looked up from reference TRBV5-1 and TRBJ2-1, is KAGVTQTPRYLIKTRGQQVTLSCSPISGHRSVSWYQQTPGQGLQFLFEYFSETQRNKGNFPGRFSGRQFSNSRSEMNVSTLELGDSALYLCASSSAGNEQFFGPGTRLTVL.

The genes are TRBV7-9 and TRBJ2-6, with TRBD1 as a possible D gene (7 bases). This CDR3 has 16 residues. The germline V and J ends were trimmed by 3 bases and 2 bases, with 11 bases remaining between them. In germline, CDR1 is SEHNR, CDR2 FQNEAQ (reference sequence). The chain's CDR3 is CASSFQGGTGANVLTF. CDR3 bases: TGTGCCAGCAGCTTCCAGGGGGGTACTGGGGCCAACGTCCTGACTTTC.

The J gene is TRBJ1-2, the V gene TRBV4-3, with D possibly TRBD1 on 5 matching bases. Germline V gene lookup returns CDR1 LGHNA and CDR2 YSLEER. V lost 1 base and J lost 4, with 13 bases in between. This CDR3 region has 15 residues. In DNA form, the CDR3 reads TGCGCCAGCAGCCAAGGTACAGGCTTGAGCTATGGCTACACCTTC. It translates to CASSQGTGLSYGYTF.

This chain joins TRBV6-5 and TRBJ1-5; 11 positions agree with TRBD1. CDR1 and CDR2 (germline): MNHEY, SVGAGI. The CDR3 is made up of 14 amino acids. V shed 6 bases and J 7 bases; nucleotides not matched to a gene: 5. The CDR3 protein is CASRSGQGAQPQHF. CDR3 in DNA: TGTGCCAGCAGATCCGGACAGGGGGCGCAGCCCCAGCATTTT.

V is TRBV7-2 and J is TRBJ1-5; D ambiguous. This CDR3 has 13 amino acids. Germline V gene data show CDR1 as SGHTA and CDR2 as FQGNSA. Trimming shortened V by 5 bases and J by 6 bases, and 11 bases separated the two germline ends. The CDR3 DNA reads TGTGCCAGCAGCCTTAGGTTCGGTCAGCCCCAGCATTTT. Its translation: CASSLRFGQPQHF.

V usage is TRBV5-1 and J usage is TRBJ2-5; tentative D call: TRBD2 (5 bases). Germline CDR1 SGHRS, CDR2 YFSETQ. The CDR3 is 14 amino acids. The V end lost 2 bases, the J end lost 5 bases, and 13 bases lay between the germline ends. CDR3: CASSLIPGLETQYF. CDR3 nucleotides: TGCGCCAGCAGCTTAATTCCGGGATTGGAGACCCAGTACTTC.

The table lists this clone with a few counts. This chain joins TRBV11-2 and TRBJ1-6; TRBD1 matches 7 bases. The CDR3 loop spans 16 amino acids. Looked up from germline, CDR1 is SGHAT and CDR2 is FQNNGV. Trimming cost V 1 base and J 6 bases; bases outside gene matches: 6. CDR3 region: CASSLASGGRNSPLHF. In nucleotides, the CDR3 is TGTGCCAGCAGCTTAGCCTCAGGGGGTCGTAATTCACCCCTCCACTTT.